This TCR beta chain emerged from a study of T-cell reconstitution after alpha-beta-depleted transplantation in children. The V end lost 0 bases, the J end lost 2 bases, and 7 bases lay between the germline ends. This CDR3 region has 15 residues. Per germline, CDR1 KGHSH and CDR2 LQKENI. This clonotype showed up many times. Unique molecular identifiers tagged the TCRbeta library. TCRdb re-called the PCR reads with MiXCR, one entry per CDR3 protein. The profile shows 420,000 or so distinct CDR3 sequences, approximately 11% of them singletons. The V gene is TRBV18, the J gene TRBJ2-2; TRBD1 is a possible D gene (6 bases). Sequences were derived from PBMCs from the stem cell graft donor, sampled from the stem cell graft. The receptor comes from a human donor who donated a stem cell graft to a child with acute myeloid leukemia. The CDR3 nucleotides are TGTGCCAGCTCACCACCGGGACAAAACACCGGGGAGCTGTTTTTT. It specifies CASSPPGQNTGELFF.